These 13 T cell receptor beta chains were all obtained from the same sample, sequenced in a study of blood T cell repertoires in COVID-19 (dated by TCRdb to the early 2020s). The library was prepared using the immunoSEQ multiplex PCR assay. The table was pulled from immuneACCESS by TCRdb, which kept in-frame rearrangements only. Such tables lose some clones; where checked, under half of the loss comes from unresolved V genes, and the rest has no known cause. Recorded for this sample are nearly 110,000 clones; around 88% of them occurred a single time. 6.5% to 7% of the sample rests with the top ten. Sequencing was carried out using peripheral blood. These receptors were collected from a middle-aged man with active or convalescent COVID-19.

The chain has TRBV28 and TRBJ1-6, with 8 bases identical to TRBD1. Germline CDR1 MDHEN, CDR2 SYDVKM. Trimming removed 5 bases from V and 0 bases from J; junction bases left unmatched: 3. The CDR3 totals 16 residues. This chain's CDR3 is CASSPGGSSYNSPLHF. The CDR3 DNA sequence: TGTGCCAGCAGTCCAGGGGGCAGCTCCTATAATTCACCCCTCCACTTT.

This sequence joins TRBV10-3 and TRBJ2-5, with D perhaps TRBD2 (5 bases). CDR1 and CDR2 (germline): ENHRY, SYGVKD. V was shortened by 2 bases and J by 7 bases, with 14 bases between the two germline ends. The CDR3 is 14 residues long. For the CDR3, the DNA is TGTGCCATCAGTGAGATCTCCCGAGAGGGGACCCAGTACTTC. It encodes CAISEISREGTQYF.

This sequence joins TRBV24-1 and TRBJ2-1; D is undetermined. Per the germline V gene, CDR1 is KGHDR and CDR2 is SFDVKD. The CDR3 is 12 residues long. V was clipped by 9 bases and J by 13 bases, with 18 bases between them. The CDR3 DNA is TGTGCCACCTCTTTGGTCGCGCCCCCCCAGTTCTTC. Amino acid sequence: CATSLVAPPQFF.

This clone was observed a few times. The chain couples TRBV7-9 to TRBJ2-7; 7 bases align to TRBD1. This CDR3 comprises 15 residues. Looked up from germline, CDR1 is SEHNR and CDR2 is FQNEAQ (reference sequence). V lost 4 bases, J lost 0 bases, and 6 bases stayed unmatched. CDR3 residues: CASSSPTGSSYEQYF. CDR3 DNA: TGTGCCAGCAGCTCCCCGACAGGGAGCTCCTACGAGCAGTACTTC.

The CDR3 DNA follows: TGTGCCAGCCCCAGAGGGACAGGGGGCCGCAATCAGCCCCAGCATTTT. Protein product: CASPRGTGGRNQPQHF. This chain links TRBV25-1 with TRBJ1-5; TRBD1 aligns across 12 bases. Trimming removed 8 bases from V and 2 bases from J; junction bases left unmatched: 7. CDR3 length: 16 residues. Germline lookup yields CDR1 MGHDK and CDR2 SYGVNS.

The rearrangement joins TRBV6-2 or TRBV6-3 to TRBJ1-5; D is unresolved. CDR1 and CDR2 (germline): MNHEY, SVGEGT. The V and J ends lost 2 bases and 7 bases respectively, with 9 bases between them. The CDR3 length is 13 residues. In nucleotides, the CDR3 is TGTGCCAGCAGTTACCCATCGGGACAGCCCCAGCATTTT. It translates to CASSYPSGQPQHF.

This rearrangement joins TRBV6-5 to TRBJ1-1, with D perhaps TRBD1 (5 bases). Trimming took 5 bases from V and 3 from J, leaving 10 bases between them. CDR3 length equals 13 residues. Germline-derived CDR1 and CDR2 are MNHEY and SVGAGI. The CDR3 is CASSRQGDTEAFF. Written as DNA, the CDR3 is TGTGCCAGCAGTCGGCAAGGGGACACTGAAGCTTTCTTT.

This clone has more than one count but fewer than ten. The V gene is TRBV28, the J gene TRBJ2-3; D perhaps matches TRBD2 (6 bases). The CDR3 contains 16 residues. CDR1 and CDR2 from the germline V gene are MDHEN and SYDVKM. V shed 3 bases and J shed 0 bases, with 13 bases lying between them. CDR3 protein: CASSFVGRLSTDTQYF. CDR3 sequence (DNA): TGTGCCAGCAGTTTTGTGGGGAGGCTTAGCACAGATACGCAGTATTTT.

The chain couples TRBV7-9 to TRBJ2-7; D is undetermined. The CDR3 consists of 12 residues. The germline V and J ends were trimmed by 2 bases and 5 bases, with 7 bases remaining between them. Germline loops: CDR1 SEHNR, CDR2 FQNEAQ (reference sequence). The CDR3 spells CASSLSSDEQYF. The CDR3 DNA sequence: TGTGCCAGCAGCTTAAGCAGCGACGAGCAGTACTTC. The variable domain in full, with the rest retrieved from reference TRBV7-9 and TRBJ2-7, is DTGVSQNPRHKITKRGQNVTFRCDPISEHNRLYWYRQTLGQGPEFLTYFQNEAQLEKSRLLSDRFSAERPKGSFSTLEIQRTEQGDSAMYLCASSLSSDEQYFGPGTRLTVT.

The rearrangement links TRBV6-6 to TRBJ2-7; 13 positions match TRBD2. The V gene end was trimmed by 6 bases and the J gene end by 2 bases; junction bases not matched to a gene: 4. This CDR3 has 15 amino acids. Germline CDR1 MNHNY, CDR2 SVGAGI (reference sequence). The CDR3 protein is CASRAGTSGTYEQYF. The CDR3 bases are TGTGCCAGCAGGGCCGGGACTAGCGGGACCTACGAGCAGTACTTC.

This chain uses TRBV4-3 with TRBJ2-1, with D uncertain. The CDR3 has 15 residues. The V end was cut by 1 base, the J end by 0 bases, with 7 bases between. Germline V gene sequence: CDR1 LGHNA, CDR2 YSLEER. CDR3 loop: CASSQGQSSYNEQFF. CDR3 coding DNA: TGCGCCAGCAGCCAAGGGCAAAGCTCCTACAATGAGCAGTTCTTC.

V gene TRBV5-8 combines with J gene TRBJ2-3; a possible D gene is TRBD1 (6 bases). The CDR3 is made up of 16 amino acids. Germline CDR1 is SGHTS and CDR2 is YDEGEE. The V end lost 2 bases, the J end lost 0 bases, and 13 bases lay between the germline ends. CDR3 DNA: TGTGCCAGCAGCTTTTATCAGGGGCCTAGCACAGATACGCAGTATTTT. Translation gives CASSFYQGPSTDTQYF.

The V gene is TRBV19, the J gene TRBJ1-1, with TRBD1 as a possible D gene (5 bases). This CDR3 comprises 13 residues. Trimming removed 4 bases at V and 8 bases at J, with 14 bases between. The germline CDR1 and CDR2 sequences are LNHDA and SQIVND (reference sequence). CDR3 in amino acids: CASSSQTVAEAFF. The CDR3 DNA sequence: TGTGCCAGTAGTAGTCAGACAGTAGCAGAAGCTTTCTTT.